The 8 T cell receptor beta chains reported below all come from one sample, sequenced in a study of shared clonotypes between healthy human individuals. Profiling relied on immunoSEQ multiplex PCR, and the TCRdb table lists in-frame clones only, not all of them. Here the sample spans approximately 1.1 million clones, approximately 80% being singletons. The specimen was memory CD4+ T cells from PBMCs. As to subset: CD45RA-negative fraction. The receptors were gathered from a man aged 18 to 29 in good health. Some clones in this sample may be carry-over from other donors' samples.

The J gene is TRBJ1-5, the V gene TRBV15; 11 nucleotides align to TRBD1. This CDR3 contains 16 residues. In germline, CDR1 is LNHNV, CDR2 YYDKDF (reference sequence). V dropped 1 base and J dropped 6; count of bases not matched to a gene: 5. The CDR3 DNA reads as TGTGCCACCAGCAGAGGAGAGGACAGGGGGCCTCAGCCCCAGCATTTT. Encoded protein: CATSRGEDRGPQPQHF.

This chain connects TRBV28 to TRBJ2-6, with a possible D match to TRBD1 (5 bases). The germline CDR1 and CDR2 sequences are MDHEN and SYDVKM. Between the trimmed V and J ends, which lost 3 bases and 0 bases, there was a span of 9 bases. The CDR3 is 16 residues long. The CDR3 coding sequence is TGTGCCAGCAGTTTCGGCAGGGCCTCTGGGGCCAACGTCCTGACTTTC. Translated, it gives CASSFGRASGANVLTF.

This chain links TRBV6-1 with TRBJ2-5; D is perhaps TRBD1 (7 bases). The CDR3 is 15 amino acids. Trimming left V 6 bases short and J 12 bases short, with 26 bases between. The V gene's germline CDR1 is MNHNS and CDR2 SASEGT. The CDR3: CASSLDRERRVPEYF. CDR3 coding DNA: TGTGCCAGCAGCCTAGACAGGGAAAGGAGGGTCCCCGAGTACTTC.

The V gene is TRBV7-9, the J gene TRBJ1-4, with a possible D match to TRBD1 (5 bases). This CDR3 spans 13 amino acids. Germline lookup yields CDR1 SEHNR and CDR2 FQNEAQ (reference sequence). Trimming removed 1 base from V and 7 bases from J, with 7 bases in between. This chain's CDR3 is CASSLGGSEKLFF. CDR3 DNA sequence: TGTGCCAGCAGCTTAGGGGGCAGTGAAAAACTGTTTTTT.

The chain recombines TRBV4-3 with TRBJ1-1; TRBD1 is a possible D gene (5 bases). Germline-derived CDR1 and CDR2 are LGHNA and YSLEER. Trimming pared 1 base from V and 4 bases from J, leaving 10 bases between. The CDR3 has 14 residues. CDR3 bases: TGCGCCAGCAGCCAAGTTAATAGGGGCACTGAAGCTTTCTTT. It is translated as CASSQVNRGTEAFF.

This clone was observed a single time. The J gene is TRBJ2-4, the V gene TRBV11-2; TRBD2 aligns across 9 bases. This CDR3 comprises 15 residues. The germline V gene encodes CDR1 SGHAT and CDR2 FQNNGV. V lost 5 bases and J lost 7; bases outside the gene matches: 9. The CDR3 spells CASSDLSGRINIQYF. CDR3 bases: TGTGCCAGCAGCGATCTTAGCGGGAGAATCAACATTCAGTACTTC.

The V gene is TRBV4-3, the J gene TRBJ1-2; perhaps TRBD1 as D (5 bases). The germline V and J ends were trimmed by 0 bases and 0 bases, with 11 bases remaining between them. CDR1 LGHNA and CDR2 YSLEER come from the germline V gene. The CDR3 sequence is 16 residues long. The CDR3 reads CASSQEEGRSNYGYTF. The CDR3 DNA reads as TGCGCCAGCAGCCAAGAAGAGGGACGGTCTAACTATGGCTACACCTTC.

This clone appeared a single time. The V gene is TRBV9, the J gene TRBJ2-3; TRBD2 matches at 12 bases. Germline loops: CDR1 SGDLS, CDR2 YYNGEE. The V segment lost 0 bases and the J segment 2 bases; nucleotides outside the gene matches: 4. The length of the CDR3 is 17 residues. The CDR3 nucleotides are TGTGCCAGCAGCGTAGGACTAGCGGGAGTTATCACAGATACGCAGTATTTT. As protein: CASSVGLAGVITDTQYF.